This TCR beta chain came from a study of beta chain features in type 1 diabetes. Study-wide points: Insertions at VDJ junctions were less frequent in type 1 diabetes patients. These patients also deleted more nucleotides at the same junctions. A moderate, significant TCRB CDR3 shortening appeared in type 1 diabetes across four CD4+ subsets.

The germline V gene encodes CDR1 LGHNA and CDR2 YSLEER. The CDR3 extends over 15 amino acids. With V trimmed by 0 bases and J by 4 bases, 5 bases remained unmatched. As regards this clone: Its cognate antigen is unknown.

All of the isolated RNA was reverse transcribed, so expressed TCRB transcripts were sequenced. Libraries were prepared by immunoSEQ multiplex PCR; TCRdb keeps only in-frame clonotypes and omits some of them. The sample shows 630,000 or so clones, roughly 13% of them seen only once. V usage is TRBV4-3 and J usage is TRBJ1-2; TRBD1 aligns across 7 bases. Sequenced material: naive CD4+ T cells from blood. The sequence was obtained from a man between 18 and 29 years old with type 1 diabetes. The CDR3 spells CASSQDGAGGYGYTF. CDR3 in DNA: TGCGCCAGCAGCCAAGATGGGGCAGGGGGCTATGGCTACACCTTC.